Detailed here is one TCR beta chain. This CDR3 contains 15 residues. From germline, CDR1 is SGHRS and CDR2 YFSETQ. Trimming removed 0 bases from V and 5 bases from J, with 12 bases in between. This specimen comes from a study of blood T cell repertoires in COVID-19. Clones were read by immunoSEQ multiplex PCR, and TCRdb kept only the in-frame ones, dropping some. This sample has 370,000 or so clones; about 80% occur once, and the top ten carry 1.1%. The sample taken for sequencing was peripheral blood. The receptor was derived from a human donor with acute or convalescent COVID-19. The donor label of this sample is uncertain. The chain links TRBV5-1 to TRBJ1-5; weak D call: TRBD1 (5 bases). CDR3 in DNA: TGCGCCAGCAGCTTGGGCGGGACGGTGGATCAGCCCCAGCATTTT. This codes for CASSLGGTVDQPQHF.